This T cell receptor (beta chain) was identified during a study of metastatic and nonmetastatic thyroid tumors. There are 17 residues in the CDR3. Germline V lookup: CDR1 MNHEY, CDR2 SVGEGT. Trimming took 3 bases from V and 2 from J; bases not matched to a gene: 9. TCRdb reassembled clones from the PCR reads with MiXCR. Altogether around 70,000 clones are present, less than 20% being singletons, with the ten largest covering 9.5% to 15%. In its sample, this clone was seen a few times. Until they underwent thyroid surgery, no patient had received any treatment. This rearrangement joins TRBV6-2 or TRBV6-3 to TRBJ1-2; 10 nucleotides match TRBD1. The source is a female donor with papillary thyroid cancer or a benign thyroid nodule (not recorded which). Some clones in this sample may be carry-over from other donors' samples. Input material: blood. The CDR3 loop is CASSYRVRDRGNYGYTF. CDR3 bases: TGTGCCAGCAGTTATAGGGTCCGGGACAGGGGAAACTATGGCTACACCTTC.